These 4 T cell receptor beta chains were sequenced from one sample in a study of response to subunit inactivated influenza vaccine. MiXCR, run by TCRdb on the RT-PCR reads, gives a single entry per CDR3 protein. The profile shows around 480,000 distinct CDR3 sequences, more than 15% of them singletons. The material was CD4+ T cells sorted from PBMCs, obtained less than 25 months after vaccination. The source is a man between 45 and 75 years old who received an inactivated influenza vaccine.

The chain carries TRBV15 and TRBJ2-7; D is unresolved. Germline CDR1 LNHNV, CDR2 YYDKDF (reference sequence). The ends were cut back, 0 bases at V and 5 bases at J, with 17 bases in the middle. The CDR3 is made up of 16 amino acids. The CDR3 reads CATSRDPGRILDEQYF. Here the CDR3 DNA reads TGTGCCACCAGCAGAGACCCAGGTAGAATTTTGGACGAGCAGTACTTC.

Many counts were recorded for this clonotype. The V and J genes are TRBV7-9 and TRBJ2-7; D is ambiguous. The germline V gene has CDR1 SEHNR and CDR2 FQNEAQ (reference sequence). Trimming removed 1 base at V and 0 bases at J, with 7 bases between. This CDR3 has 14 residues. The CDR3 reads CASSLGRNSYEQYF. CDR3 nucleotide sequence: TGTGCCAGCAGCTTAGGTCGGAACTCCTACGAGCAGTACTTC.

This clonotype was counted many times. The J gene is TRBJ2-7, the V gene TRBV4-1; 9 bases are a match to TRBD1. The CDR3 extends over 14 amino acids. The V segment lost 4 bases and the J segment 1 base; nucleotides outside the gene matches: 2. From germline, CDR1 is MGHRA and CDR2 YSYEKL. The CDR3 DNA reads as TGCGCCAGCAGCCGACAGGGGGGGTCCTACGAGCAGTACTTC. Translated: CASSRQGGSYEQYF.

The sample holds a few counts of this clonotype. V is TRBV29-1 and J is TRBJ2-1; D is unclear. CDR3 length: 13 residues. Germline CDR1 is SQVTM and CDR2 is ANQGSEA. Trimming pared 1 base from V and 4 bases from J, leaving 8 bases between. In nucleotides, the CDR3 is TGCAGCGTTGAAGGTCACCTTTACAATGAGCAGTTCTTC. Protein product: CSVEGHLYNEQFF.